One sample yielded the 20 T cell receptor beta chains listed below, sequenced in a study of blood T cell repertoires in COVID-19. Only in-frame clones appear in the TCRdb table, and some are missing; sequencing was by immunoSEQ multiplex PCR. The sample has 290,000 or so clones; approximately 89% are singletons. The sequenced material came from PBMCs or T cells enriched from blood (not recorded which). All receptors derive from a woman under 30 who had recovered from COVID-19.

The J gene is TRBJ2-7, the V gene TRBV23-1, with TRBD1 matching over 7 bases. TRBV23-1 is designated an ORF whose function remains uncertain. The V gene end was trimmed by 0 bases and the J gene end by 2 bases; junction bases not matched to a gene: 10. The CDR3 length is 17 residues. CDR3 protein: CASSQSSGQMSPYEQYF. CDR3 DNA: TGCGCCAGCAGTCAATCGTCGGGACAGATGAGTCCCTACGAGCAGTACTTC.

The chain employs TRBV9 and TRBJ1-1, with D uncertain. Trimming shortened V by 0 bases and J by 9 bases, and 12 bases separated the two germline ends. This CDR3 has 13 amino acids. The V gene's germline CDR1 is SGDLS and CDR2 YYNGEE. The CDR3 loop is CASSVGHNNQAFF. The CDR3 nucleotides are TGTGCCAGCAGCGTAGGACACAATAATCAAGCTTTCTTT.

The chain recombines TRBV18 with TRBJ1-2; the match to TRBD1 covers 7 bases. The V segment lost 2 bases and the J segment 1 base; nucleotides outside the gene matches: 10. The V gene's germline CDR1 is KGHSH and CDR2 LQKENI. The CDR3 has 17 residues. The CDR3 nucleotides are TGTGCCAGCTCACCAGTGGGGACAGAGCGAATTAACTATGGCTACACCTTC. Its protein product is CASSPVGTERINYGYTF. Based on the CDR3 plus reference TRBV18 and TRBJ1-2, the full variable domain is NAGVMQNPRHLVRRRGQEARLRCSPMKGHSHVYWYRQLPEEGLKFMVYLQKENIIDESGMPKERFSAEFPKEGPSILRIQQVVRGDSAAYFCASSPVGTERINYGYTFGSGTRLTVV.

V gene TRBV27 combines with J gene TRBJ2-7, with unresolved D. V was cut by 5 bases and J by 2 bases, with 13 bases left in between. The CDR3 runs to 14 residues. The germline CDR1 and CDR2 sequences are MNHEY and SMNVEV (reference sequence). CDR3: CASSPIGVPYEQYF. In DNA form, the CDR3 reads TGTGCCAGCAGTCCTATAGGAGTACCCTACGAGCAGTACTTC.

The chain joins TRBV25-1 to TRBJ1-1; TRBD1 aligns across 10 bases. Losses at the gene ends were 7 bases for V and 11 bases for J; bases not matched to a gene: 19. Looked up from germline, CDR1 is MGHDK and CDR2 is SYGVNS. The CDR3 length is 16 residues. For the CDR3, the DNA is TGTGCCAGCACCACAACCCCGGGACAGGGGCCTGAAGAGGCTTTCTTT. Translated: CASTTTPGQGPEEAFF.

The genes are TRBV28 and TRBJ2-7; 10 bases fit TRBD2. CDR3 length equals 15 residues. Germline trimming cut 3 bases from V and 2 bases from J; bases unmatched to any gene: 4. Germline assignment: CDR1 MDHEN and CDR2 SYDVKM. The CDR3 DNA is TGTGCCAGCAGTTTCGAGCGGGAGGGACCCTACGAGCAGTACTTC. Translating it yields CASSFEREGPYEQYF.

This clone appeared a few times. V is TRBV5-6 and J is TRBJ2-6, with TRBD1 matching over 11 bases. The germline V gene has CDR1 SGHDT and CDR2 YYEEEE. This CDR3 spans 17 amino acids. V dropped 3 bases and J dropped 0; count of bases not matched to a gene: 2. The CDR3 DNA sequence: TGTGCCAGCAGCTCCGGGACAGGGGGCTCTGGGGCCAACGTCCTGACTTTC. Residues: CASSSGTGGSGANVLTF.

The chain is built from TRBV28 and TRBJ1-3; no clear D gene. Germline V CDR1 and CDR2: MDHEN, SYDVKM. With 5 bases removed from V and 0 bases from J, the gap between germline ends came to 23 bases. The CDR3 consists of 19 residues. The CDR3 nucleotides read TGTGCCAGCAGTCCCCGGGCCCTTCAAAGGAGGTACTCTGGAAACACCATATATTTT. Protein sequence: CASSPRALQRRYSGNTIYF.

This chain links TRBV6-5 with TRBJ1-6; unclear D gene. V was cut by 6 bases and J by 9 bases, with 15 bases left in between. This CDR3 is 14 amino acids long. Germline CDR1 and CDR2: MNHEY and SVGAGI. CDR3 DNA sequence: TGTGCCAGCAGGGGCGAGGGAAGCGGTTCACCCCTCCACTTT. Residues: CASRGEGSGSPLHF.

This clone has just a few counts. The rearrangement uses TRBV5-1 and TRBJ1-6; 8 nucleotides align to TRBD1. Germline-derived CDR1 and CDR2 are SGHRS and YFSETQ. The CDR3 consists of 15 residues. V was pared by 2 bases and J by 8 bases, with 6 bases of the junction left unmatched. The CDR3 region is CASSFTGQGDSPLHF. DNA of the CDR3: TGCGCCAGCAGCTTTACCGGACAGGGAGATTCACCCCTCCACTTT. Combining the CDR3 with reference TRBV5-1 and TRBJ1-6 gives the whole variable domain KAGVTQTPRYLIKTRGQQVTLSCSPISGHRSVSWYQQTPGQGLQFLFEYFSETQRNKGNFPGRFSGRQFSNSRSEMNVSTLELGDSALYLCASSFTGQGDSPLHFGNGTRLTVT.

This rearrangement joins TRBV14 to TRBJ2-2, with D unresolved. CDR1 is SGHDN, CDR2 FVKESK, per germline. The CDR3 totals 16 residues. V lost 0 bases and J lost 4, with 12 bases in between. CDR3 protein: CASSQDISAPTGELFF. CDR3 nucleotides: TGTGCCAGCAGCCAAGATATAAGCGCGCCCACCGGGGAGCTGTTTTTT.

The chain uses TRBV7-9 and TRBJ1-2; the match to TRBD1 covers 7 bases. In germline, CDR1 is SEHNR, CDR2 FQNEAQ (reference sequence). The CDR3 spans 14 residues. With 0 bases clipped from V and 4 bases from J, the junction kept 2 bases outside the gene matches. The CDR3 nucleotides read TGTGCCAGCAGCTTAGCAGGGGGCATCTATGGCTACACCTTC. Translating it yields CASSLAGGIYGYTF.

The chain is built from TRBV19 and TRBJ1-6; the D gene is possibly TRBD1 (5 bases). Trimming took off 5 bases at V and 7 bases at J, with 12 bases between the two ends. Germline CDR1 LNHDA, CDR2 SQIVND (reference sequence). This CDR3 spans 14 amino acids. The CDR3 DNA reads as TGTGCCAGTAGTGTCCAGGGCCTGAATTCACCCCTCCACTTT. It translates to CASSVQGLNSPLHF.

The rearrangement links TRBV18 to TRBJ2-7; 7 nucleotides line up with TRBD1. This CDR3 region has 15 residues. The ends lost 3 bases at V and 1 base at J; junction bases unmatched: 6. From germline, CDR1 is KGHSH and CDR2 LQKENI. The CDR3 DNA is TGTGCCAGCTCACCTCGGACAGGTTCGTCCTACGAGCAGTACTTC. Protein sequence: CASSPRTGSSYEQYF.

The rearrangement joins TRBV6-2 or TRBV6-3 to TRBJ1-1; no definite D call. CDR3 size: 13 residues. Germline CDR1 and CDR2: MNHEY and SVGEGT. Trimming removed 2 bases from V and 6 bases from J, with 10 bases in between. The CDR3 reads CASSYKRAAEAFF. The CDR3 coding sequence is TGTGCCAGCAGTTACAAGAGGGCGGCTGAAGCTTTCTTT.

This clone was seen a few times. CDR3 nucleotides: TGCGCCAGCAGCCGGGGGACAGTGAACACTGAAGCTTTCTTT. It codes for CASSRGTVNTEAFF. V and J are TRBV4-3 and TRBJ1-1; 7 bases are shared with TRBD1. The ends lost 4 bases at V and 0 bases at J; junction bases unmatched: 2. The CDR3 runs 14 residues. The V gene's germline CDR1 is LGHNA and CDR2 YSLEER.

This chain joins TRBV28 and TRBJ2-1; 12 bases line up with TRBD2. Germline assignment: CDR1 MDHEN and CDR2 SYDVKM. This CDR3 contains 15 residues. V lost 3 bases and J lost 9; bases outside the gene matches: 6. This chain's CDR3 is CASSFRTSGRTEQFF. In nucleotides, the CDR3 is TGTGCCAGCAGTTTCCGTACTAGCGGGAGGACTGAGCAGTTCTTC.

The chain is built from TRBV7-8 and TRBJ1-1; 10 nucleotides line up with TRBD1. The CDR3 extends over 14 amino acids. After removal of 5 bases from V and 4 bases from J, the junction contained 4 bases not matched to a gene. CDR1 and CDR2 (germline): SGHVS, FQNEAQ. CDR3 in DNA: TGTGCCAGCAGCCCACGGGACAGGGGCACTGAAGCTTTCTTT. Its protein product is CASSPRDRGTEAFF.

The chain uses TRBV10-3 and TRBJ1-5; TRBD1 agrees at 8 bases. Germline-derived CDR1 and CDR2 are ENHRY and SYGVKD. V shed 10 bases, J shed 6 bases, and the junction held 11 bases outside the gene matches. The CDR3 is 14 amino acids. CDR3 in amino acids: CATSGQGGRQPQHF. The CDR3 coding sequence is TGTGCCACCTCAGGACAGGGTGGGCGTCAGCCCCAGCATTTT.

The chain employs TRBV19 and TRBJ2-1; 10 bases agree with TRBD2. The germline gives CDR1 LNHDA, CDR2 SQIVND (reference sequence). V dropped 10 bases and J dropped 13; count of bases not matched to a gene: 7. The CDR3 loop spans 11 amino acids. The DNA of the CDR3 is TGTGCCATCTCAGCGGGAGGGCCCCAGTTCTTC. Translation gives CAISAGGPQFF.